These 28 T cell receptor beta chains were all obtained from the same sample, sequenced in a study of T cell responses to AZD1222 COVID-19 vaccine. Profiling relied on immunoSEQ multiplex PCR, and the TCRdb table lists in-frame clones only, not all of them. The sample has nearly 100,000 clones, roughly 84% seen once. Here the sequenced sample was peripheral blood, taken on day 0 of AZD1222 vaccination. Every receptor here comes from an adult in good health.

This sequence joins TRBV13 and TRBJ2-3; 8 bases are a match to TRBD2. J lost 4 bases, V lost 1 base, and 1 base had no gene match. Germline CDR1 and CDR2: PRHDT and FYEKMQ (reference sequence). This CDR3 contains 14 residues. CDR3 region: CASSLAGGPDTQYF. For the CDR3, the DNA is TGTGCCAGCAGCTTAGCGGGGGGGCCAGATACGCAGTATTTT.

This clone was picked up a small number of times. This rearrangement joins TRBV25-1 to TRBJ2-5; 8 nucleotides align to TRBD2. From germline, CDR1 is MGHDK and CDR2 SYGVNS. V shed 6 bases, J shed 2 bases, and the junction held 2 bases outside the gene matches. This CDR3 spans 13 amino acids. The CDR3 loop reads CASRRGGQETQYF. CDR3 nucleotides: TGTGCCAGCAGACGGGGGGGTCAAGAGACCCAGTACTTC.

CDR3 sequence (DNA): TGTGCCAGCAGTTCCGGGACTTCATTTTCTATGGGTACGCAGTATTTT. It codes for CASSSGTSFSMGTQYF. This rearrangement joins TRBV7-9 to TRBJ2-3; a possible D gene is TRBD2 (6 bases). Germline-derived CDR1 and CDR2 are SEHNR and FQNEAQ (reference sequence). The V and J ends lost 6 bases and 8 bases respectively, with 24 bases between them. This CDR3 is 16 amino acids long. Supplemented by reference TRBV7-9 and TRBJ2-3, the full variable domain reads DTGVSQNPRHKITKRGQNVTFRCDPISEHNRLYWYRQTLGQGPEFLTYFQNEAQLEKSRLLSDRFSAERPKGSFSTLEIQRTEQGDSAMYLCASSSGTSFSMGTQYFGPGTRLTVL.

The genes are TRBV5-5 and TRBJ1-3, with 10 bases aligning to TRBD1. The CDR3 is made up of 16 amino acids. Germline lookup yields CDR1 SGHKS and CDR2 YYEKEE (reference sequence). V lost 3 bases to trimming and J lost 1 base; unmatched junction nucleotides: 4. DNA for the CDR3: TGTGCCAGCAGCTCGGACAGGGGGATTTCTGGAAACACCATATATTTT. Its translation is CASSSDRGISGNTIYF.

This clone appeared once. CDR3 nucleotide sequence: TGTGCCAGCAGCTTAGGGTCAGGGGCACGCCATACGCAGTATTTT. This encodes CASSLGSGARHTQYF. This chain uses TRBV11-2 with TRBJ2-3; D may be TRBD1 (6 bases). Per the germline V gene, CDR1 is SGHAT and CDR2 is FQNNGV. Trimming removed 1 base from V and 7 bases from J, with 15 bases in between. The CDR3 is made up of 15 amino acids.

The chain joins TRBV7-3 to TRBJ2-2, with a tentative D call TRBD2 (5 bases). Germline CDR1 SGHTA, CDR2 FQGTGA. Deletions cut 5 bases from V and 10 bases from J, with 23 bases between. CDR3 size: 16 residues. CDR3 DNA: TGTGCCAGCAGCCCCGAGCCACGGACCAGAGGGCCGGAGCTGTTTTTT. Its translation: CASSPEPRTRGPELFF.

V is TRBV7-2 and J is TRBJ1-2; 9 bases are shared with TRBD1. Unmatched junction bases numbered 9, after V lost 5 bases and J lost 8 bases. The length of the CDR3 is 14 residues. Germline V gene lookup returns CDR1 SGHTA and CDR2 FQGNSA. The CDR3 bases are TGTGCCAGCAGCCCGGGACAGGGTTATCAAGGCTACACCTTC. Its translation: CASSPGQGYQGYTF.

The chain has TRBV4-2 and TRBJ1-1; TRBD1 might be the D (6 bases). V gave up 4 bases and J gave up 1 base, with 10 bases separating them. This CDR3 is built from 14 residues. The germline V gene encodes CDR1 LGHNA and CDR2 YNFKEQ. The CDR3 DNA follows: TGTGCCAGCAGCCCGCGGACAGCGAACACTGAAGCTTTCTTT. It codes for CASSPRTANTEAFF.

J is TRBJ1-1 and V is TRBV7-2; TRBD1 aligns across 8 bases. Germline values: CDR1 SGHTA, CDR2 FQGNSA. The CDR3 sequence is 18 residues long. With V trimmed by 5 bases and J by 5 bases, 19 bases remained unmatched. The CDR3 sequence is CASSPEGSGGLWVTEAFF. In nucleotides, the CDR3 is TGTGCCAGCAGCCCGGAGGGTTCAGGGGGCTTATGGGTTACTGAAGCTTTCTTT.

The chain uses TRBV5-1 and TRBJ1-1; D perhaps matches TRBD1 (5 bases). V dropped 4 bases and J dropped 8 bases, with 15 bases sitting between them. CDR1 SGHRS and CDR2 YFSETQ come from the germline V gene. The CDR3 covers 13 residues. CDR3 residues: CASSDPGGVEAFF. The DNA of the CDR3 is TGCGCCAGCAGCGATCCTGGGGGAGTCGAAGCTTTCTTT.

This clone was found once. The chain recombines TRBV6-5 with TRBJ1-6; D remains unclear. Germline assignment: CDR1 MNHEY and CDR2 SVGAGI. CDR3 length: 15 amino acids. V lost 0 bases to trimming and J lost 7 bases, with 10 bases between them. DNA for the CDR3: TGTGCCAGCAGTTACTCCGAATCTAAAAATTCACCCCTCCACTTT. Residues: CASSYSESKNSPLHF.

This chain connects TRBV27 to TRBJ2-2; D is unresolved. The CDR3 totals 12 residues. The germline CDR1 and CDR2 sequences are MNHEY and SMNVEV (reference sequence). V was clipped by 6 bases and J by 5 bases, with 7 bases between them. CDR3 amino acids: CASRPRTGELFF. CDR3 DNA sequence: TGTGCCAGCAGACCACGGACCGGGGAGCTGTTTTTT.

The chain uses TRBV28 and TRBJ1-4; 8 bases match TRBD1. This CDR3 is built from 17 residues. CDR1 is MDHEN, CDR2 SYDVKM, per germline. The V segment lost 8 bases and the J segment 3 bases; nucleotides outside the gene matches: 14. CDR3: CASEPGQGSAANEKLFF. The CDR3 DNA is TGTGCCAGCGAGCCCGGACAGGGATCCGCCGCTAATGAAAAACTGTTTTTT.

The V and J genes are TRBV5-1 and TRBJ2-2; D is tentatively TRBD1 or TRBD2 (6 bases each). This CDR3 is built from 13 residues. Germline-derived CDR1 and CDR2 are SGHRS and YFSETQ. Trimming pared 6 bases from V and 3 bases from J, leaving 9 bases between. The DNA for the CDR3 is TGCGCCAGCAAGGGGGGTGACACCGGGGAGCTGTTTTTT. It yields the protein CASKGGDTGELFF. The variable domain in full, with the rest retrieved from reference TRBV5-1 and TRBJ2-2, is KAGVTQTPRYLIKTRGQQVTLSCSPISGHRSVSWYQQTPGQGLQFLFEYFSETQRNKGNFPGRFSGRQFSNSRSEMNVSTLELGDSALYLCASKGGDTGELFFGEGSRLTVL.

The V gene is TRBV7-2, the J gene TRBJ2-7, with TRBD1 matching over 9 bases. Germline CDR1 reads SGHTA; CDR2 reads FQGNSA. There are 15 residues in the CDR3. The V gene end was trimmed by 5 bases and the J gene end by 4 bases; junction bases not matched to a gene: 9. The CDR3 protein is CASSPQGTGMYEQYF. DNA for the CDR3: TGTGCCAGCAGCCCACAGGGGACAGGGATGTACGAGCAGTACTTC. Full variable domain (rest looked up from reference TRBV7-2 and TRBJ2-7): GAGVSQSPSNKVTEKGKDVELRCDPISGHTALYWYRQSLGQGLEFLIYFQGNSAPDKSGLPSDRFSAERTGGSVSTLTIQRTQQEDSAVYLCASSPQGTGMYEQYFGPGTRLTVT.

The gene calls are TRBV19 and TRBJ1-2; D is uncertain. Germline V gene data show CDR1 as LNHDA and CDR2 as SQIVND (reference sequence). The CDR3 length is 13 residues. V was clipped by 0 bases and J by 8 bases, with 10 bases between them. The CDR3 loop reads CASSIEGLRGYTF. DNA of the CDR3: TGTGCCAGTAGTATAGAAGGGCTGAGAGGCTACACCTTC.

The V call is TRBV2, the J call TRBJ2-5, with 9 positions matching TRBD2. The CDR3 is 16 amino acids. The V and J ends lost 3 bases and 1 base, in that order; junction bases with no gene match: 6. Germline CDR1 SNHLY, CDR2 FYNNEI. CDR3 loop: CASSDGSGGLQETQYF. CDR3 nucleotide sequence: TGTGCCAGCAGTGACGGAAGCGGGGGGCTCCAAGAGACCCAGTACTTC.

The CDR3 sequence: CASSRGQGVRETQYF. The CDR3 nucleotides read TGTGCCAGCAGCCGGGGTCAGGGGGTGAGGGAGACCCAGTACTTC. The chain employs TRBV11-2 and TRBJ2-5; 7 bases match TRBD1. CDR1 and CDR2 (germline): SGHAT, FQNNGV. V shed 5 bases and J 5 bases; nucleotides not matched to a gene: 11. The CDR3 is made up of 15 amino acids.

The chain carries TRBV5-1 and TRBJ2-7, with TRBD1 identical over 11 bases. J lost 4 bases, V lost 0 bases, and 6 bases had no gene match. The CDR3 consists of 16 residues. The germline CDR1 and CDR2 sequences are SGHRS and YFSETQ. The DNA of the CDR3 is TGCGCCAGCAGCTTGGAACCGGGACAGGGGGTGTACGAGCAGTACTTC. It is translated as CASSLEPGQGVYEQYF.

The rearrangement joins TRBV7-9 to TRBJ1-4; D is perhaps TRBD1 (5 bases). CDR1 SEHNR and CDR2 FQNEAQ come from the germline V gene (reference sequence). Deletions cut 1 base from V and 4 bases from J, with 10 bases between. The CDR3 is made up of 15 amino acids. The CDR3 DNA reads TGTGCCAGCAGCTTAGGACAGAGCTTTAATGAAAAACTGTTTTTT. Translated, it gives CASSLGQSFNEKLFF.

The gene calls are TRBV28 and TRBJ1-4; the match to TRBD1 covers 9 bases. V was pared by 4 bases and J by 8 bases, with 8 bases of the junction left unmatched. There are 15 residues in the CDR3. The germline V gene encodes CDR1 MDHEN and CDR2 SYDVKM. DNA for the CDR3: TGTGCCAGCAGTTCCCCCGGGACAGGGTACGAAAAACTGTTTTTT. It encodes CASSSPGTGYEKLFF.

The chain carries TRBV9 and TRBJ2-3, with D hard to call. Germline loops: CDR1 SGDLS, CDR2 YYNGEE. The CDR3 is 16 residues long. V was pared by 0 bases and J by 4 bases, with 15 bases between. The CDR3 nucleotides read TGTGCCAGCAGCGTAGTAGGCGGCCTTGTTCCAGATACGCAGTATTTT. It encodes CASSVVGGLVPDTQYF.

The rearrangement links TRBV5-1 to TRBJ2-7; D unresolved. Trimming pared 1 base from V and 0 bases from J, leaving 8 bases between. The CDR3 is made up of 14 amino acids. Per the germline V gene, CDR1 is SGHRS and CDR2 is YFSETQ. The CDR3 bases are TGCGCCAGCAGCTTGTGGCAGACCTCCTACGAGCAGTACTTC. It encodes CASSLWQTSYEQYF.

J is TRBJ1-5 and V is TRBV19; D gene uncertain. The CDR3 spans 14 residues. Germline V gene lookup returns CDR1 LNHDA and CDR2 SQIVND (reference sequence). The germline V and J ends were trimmed by 2 bases and 7 bases, with 12 bases remaining between them. The CDR3 reads CASSILEVVQPQHF. The CDR3, as DNA: TGTGCCAGTAGTATACTCGAAGTGGTGCAGCCCCAGCATTTT. Complete variable domain (other parts from reference TRBV19 and TRBJ1-5): DGGITQSPKYLFRKEGQNVTLSCEQNLNHDAMYWYRQDPGQGLRLIYYSQIVNDFQKGDIAEGYSVSREKKESFPLTVTSAQKNPTAFYLCASSILEVVQPQHFGDGTRLSIL.

In its sample, this clone was seen once. The rearrangement links TRBV28 to TRBJ2-1, with D perhaps matching TRBD2 (7 bases). The germline gives CDR1 MDHEN, CDR2 SYDVKM. The CDR3 is made up of 15 amino acids. V was trimmed by 4 bases and J by 6 bases, leaving 16 bases between them. The CDR3 bases are TGTGCCAGCAGTTCGGCGGGGGCCTCCCGCAATGAGCAGTTCTTC. It encodes CASSSAGASRNEQFF.

V usage is TRBV11-2 and J usage is TRBJ2-1; TRBD2 aligns across 10 bases. Germline assignment: CDR1 SGHAT and CDR2 FQNNGV. This CDR3 spans 15 amino acids. The J segment lost 2 bases and the V segment lost 5 bases, leaving 3 bases of the junction unmatched. The CDR3 loop reads CASSLTSGAYNEQFF. The DNA for the CDR3 is TGTGCCAGCAGCCTCACTAGCGGGGCCTACAATGAGCAGTTCTTC.

In this sample, this clone turned up a few times. The chain recombines TRBV2 with TRBJ1-2, with D possibly being TRBD1 (5 bases). Germline V gene lookup returns CDR1 SNHLY and CDR2 FYNNEI. V was cut by 4 bases and J by 8 bases, with 14 bases left in between. The CDR3 is 13 residues long. The CDR3 reads CASSVGGVVGYTF. The CDR3 coding sequence is TGTGCCAGCAGTGTTGGGGGAGTAGTCGGCTACACCTTC.

V and J are TRBV11-2 and TRBJ1-6; no clear D gene. V dropped 5 bases and J dropped 1 base, with 12 bases sitting between them. Germline CDR1 SGHAT, CDR2 FQNNGV. The length of the CDR3 is 16 residues. The CDR3 loop reads CASSHPGRSYNSPLHF. Here the CDR3 DNA reads TGTGCCAGCAGCCACCCCGGGAGGTCCTATAATTCACCCCTCCACTTT.